Shown below are 18 T cell receptor beta chains from a single sample sequenced in a study of regulatory T cells in long-lasting Graves disease. The time point denotes: persistent/refractory GD, antithyroid drugs over 5 years with positive TRAb. From RNA extracted from PBMCs, the TCR library was made. Arm-PCR of CDR3 regions and iRepertoire HTBI primers were used to build TCR beta libraries. TCRdb passed the multiplex PCR reads through MiXCR, listing each CDR3 protein once. The data hold 600,000 to 800,000 distinct CDR3 sequences, with around 30% observed a single time. Sequencing was performed on peripheral blood mononuclear cells (PBMCs), taken when the disease was refractory, from a patient treated with antithyroid drugs. These receptors originate from a female donor with Graves disease.

The chain is built from TRBV10-3 and TRBJ2-4; D is ambiguous. V was cut by 0 bases and J by 3 bases, with 6 bases left in between. The CDR3 has 14 amino acids. Per the germline V gene, CDR1 is ENHRY and CDR2 is SYGVKD. In DNA form, the CDR3 reads TGTGCCATCAGTGAGTCGAGCAGCAAAAACATTCAGTACTTC. It yields the protein CAISESSSKNIQYF.

This clonotype has more than one count but fewer than ten. The V gene is TRBV20-1, the J gene TRBJ2-7; 8 nucleotides align to TRBD1. CDR3 length: 13 amino acids. Germline lookup yields CDR1 DFQATT and CDR2 SNEGSKA (reference sequence). Trimming took 2 bases from V and 6 from J; bases not matched to a gene: 6. The CDR3 DNA follows: TGCAGTGCTAGACCCCAGGGGGCACGCGAGCAGTACTTC. It translates to CSARPQGAREQYF.

This clonotype was found many times. The V gene is TRBV12-3 or TRBV12-4, the J gene TRBJ2-5; D is possibly TRBD1 (5 bases). The CDR3 is made up of 14 amino acids. V shed 7 bases and J shed 3 bases, with 15 bases lying between them. DNA of the CDR3: TGTGCCAGCACTCAATTAGTCAGGGAAGAGACCCAGTACTTC. This sequence encodes CASTQLVREETQYF.

This clonotype was counted only a few times. The chain couples TRBV6-2 or TRBV6-3 to TRBJ1-4; 8 nucleotides align to TRBD1. This CDR3 contains 16 residues. Trimming cost V 5 bases and J 1 base; bases outside gene matches: 6. Germline V gene sequence: CDR1 MNHEY, CDR2 SVGEGT. The CDR3 nucleotides are TGTGCCAGCAGTGCGACAGGGGCGGAAACTAATGAAAAACTGTTTTTT. Its protein is CASSATGAETNEKLFF.

The J gene is TRBJ2-3, the V gene TRBV27; no firm D call. The V end lost 5 bases, the J end lost 0 bases, and 15 bases lay between the germline ends. The CDR3 length is 16 residues. From germline, CDR1 is MNHEY and CDR2 SMNVEV (reference sequence). In nucleotides, the CDR3 is TGTGCCAGCAGTCCCTACACTATCTCTAGCACAGATACGCAGTATTTT. Translated: CASSPYTISSTDTQYF.

The chain uses TRBV10-3 and TRBJ1-4, with TRBD1 matching over 7 bases. After removal of 3 bases from V and 6 bases from J, the junction contained 7 bases not matched to a gene. CDR1 is ENHRY, CDR2 SYGVKD, per germline. There are 15 residues in the CDR3. The CDR3 sequence: CAISDRDSSYEKLFF. The CDR3 DNA follows: TGTGCCATCAGTGATCGGGACAGCAGTTATGAAAAACTGTTTTTT.

The sample holds many counts of this clonotype. The chain is built from TRBV11-2 and TRBJ2-2; D is possibly TRBD2 (6 bases). With 1 base removed from V and 4 bases from J, the gap between germline ends came to 7 bases. Germline V gene data show CDR1 as SGHAT and CDR2 as FQNNGV. The CDR3 runs 14 residues. The CDR3 loop reads CASSLAAGTGELFF. DNA for the CDR3: TGTGCCAGCAGCTTAGCAGCGGGCACCGGGGAGCTGTTTTTT. The complete variable domain, with remaining parts taken from reference TRBV11-2 and TRBJ2-2, reads EAGVAQSPRYKIIEKRQSVAFWCNPISGHATLYWYQQILGQGPKLLIQFQNNGVVDDSQLPKDRFSAERLKGVDSTLKIQPAKLEDSAVYLCASSLAAGTGELFFGEGSRLTVL.

This clonotype was counted between two and nine times. V and J are TRBV20-1 and TRBJ2-7, with D perhaps given as TRBD1 or TRBD2 (6 bases each). The CDR3 extends over 13 amino acids. CDR1 and CDR2 from the germline V gene are DFQATT and SNEGSKA (reference sequence). V was trimmed by 4 bases and J by 6 bases, leaving 16 bases between them. The CDR3 sequence is CSATIIQGGEQYF. CDR3 nucleotide sequence: TGCAGTGCTACGATTATACAGGGAGGCGAGCAGTACTTC.

This clonotype was seen repeatedly, ten times or more. This chain links TRBV27 with TRBJ1-1; D is perhaps TRBD1 (5 bases). Trimming shortened V by 4 bases and J by 5 bases, and 17 bases separated the two germline ends. Germline values: CDR1 MNHEY, CDR2 SMNVEV (reference sequence). There are 15 residues in the CDR3. The CDR3 nucleotides are TGTGCCAGCAGTTCCCACGGGGGGGTTCGAACTGAAGCTTTCTTT. Encoded protein: CASSSHGGVRTEAFF.

The chain recombines TRBV29-1 with TRBJ2-6, with D possibly matching TRBD1 (6 bases). Trimming took 7 bases from V and 3 from J, leaving 13 bases between them. Germline-derived CDR1 and CDR2 are SQVTM and ANQGSEA. The CDR3 sequence is 14 residues long. Written as DNA, the CDR3 is TGCAGCGCCCCTACAGGGCTTGGGGCCAACGTCCTGACTTTC. Its translation: CSAPTGLGANVLTF.

V is TRBV15 and J is TRBJ2-3; D is unresolved. This CDR3 contains 15 residues. Germline V gene data show CDR1 as LNHNV and CDR2 as YYDKDF (reference sequence). Between the trimmed V and J ends, which lost 0 bases and 0 bases, there was a span of 7 bases. CDR3 in amino acids: CATSRDPTSTDTQYF. CDR3 DNA: TGTGCCACCAGCAGAGATCCCACTAGCACAGATACGCAGTATTTT.

This clonotype was seen only a few times. The CDR3 sequence is CASSVGGAFGGYTF. Here the CDR3 DNA reads TGTGCCAGCAGCGTAGGAGGAGCTTTCGGGGGCTACACCTTC. The chain recombines TRBV9 with TRBJ1-2; D gene ambiguous. CDR3 length equals 14 residues. Trimming left V 0 bases short and J 8 bases short, with 14 bases between. In germline, CDR1 is SGDLS, CDR2 YYNGEE.

Comment on this clonotype: A much larger clonotype is one base distant, so this may be a read error. V is TRBV11-2 and J is TRBJ2-7, with TRBD1 matching 9 bases. Germline CDR1 is SGHAT and CDR2 is FQNNGV. The CDR3 has 16 amino acids. The V and J ends lost 2 bases and 7 bases, in that order; junction bases with no gene match: 12. This CDR3 reads CASSLIREQGAGEQYF. CDR3 sequence (DNA): TGTGCCAGCAGCTTAATTCGGGAACAGGGGGCGGGGGAGCAGTACTTC.

At least ten counts were recorded for this clonotype. The chain has TRBV12-3 or TRBV12-4 and TRBJ1-1; D not certain. V lost 6 bases, J lost 1 base, and 9 bases lay in between. The CDR3 covers 13 residues. The CDR3 nucleotides read TGTGCCAGCAGACACGGGAAGAACACTGAAGCTTTCTTT. Its protein product is CASRHGKNTEAFF.

The V gene is TRBV5-1, the J gene TRBJ1-1; 9 positions agree with TRBD1. CDR1 is SGHRS, CDR2 YFSETQ, per germline. Unmatched junction bases numbered 4, after V lost 2 bases and J lost 2 bases. The CDR3 consists of 15 residues. The CDR3 coding sequence is TGCGCCAGCAGCTTCACAGGGGGCGATAACACTGAAGCTTTCTTT. The encoded protein is CASSFTGGDNTEAFF.

The rearrangement links TRBV5-5 to TRBJ2-4; 8 nucleotides agree with TRBD1. Germline CDR1 and CDR2: SGHKS and YYEKEE (reference sequence). Trimming at V came to 4 bases and at J to 0 bases, leaving 9 bases not matched to a gene. This CDR3 is built from 17 residues. CDR3 in amino acids: CASSPTTGALAKNIQYF. CDR3 sequence (DNA): TGTGCCAGCAGCCCCACGACAGGGGCCCTAGCCAAAAACATTCAGTACTTC. The full variable domain, completed using reference TRBV5-5 and TRBJ2-4, is DAGVTQSPTHLIKTRGQQVTLRCSPISGHKSVSWYQQVLGQGPQFIFQYYEKEERGRGNFPDRFSARQFPNYSSELNVNALLLGDSALYLCASSPTTGALAKNIQYFGAGTRLSVL.

The V gene is TRBV7-9, the J gene TRBJ1-5; unclear D gene. V was pared by 4 bases and J by 4 bases, with 8 bases between. The germline gives CDR1 SEHNR, CDR2 FQNEAQ (reference sequence). The CDR3 length is 13 residues. Written as DNA, the CDR3 is TGTGCCAGCAGCTCAAGGATAAATCAGCCCCAGCATTTT. Translating it yields CASSSRINQPQHF.

This clonotype was found many times. V usage is TRBV29-1 and J usage is TRBJ1-1, with D unresolved. The CDR3 loop spans 13 amino acids. Looked up from germline, CDR1 is SQVTM and CDR2 is ANQGSEA. V was pared by 5 bases and J by 0 bases, with 10 bases between. CDR3 coding DNA: TGCAGCGTTCACACGACCGTGAACACTGAAGCTTTCTTT. Encoded protein: CSVHTTVNTEAFF.